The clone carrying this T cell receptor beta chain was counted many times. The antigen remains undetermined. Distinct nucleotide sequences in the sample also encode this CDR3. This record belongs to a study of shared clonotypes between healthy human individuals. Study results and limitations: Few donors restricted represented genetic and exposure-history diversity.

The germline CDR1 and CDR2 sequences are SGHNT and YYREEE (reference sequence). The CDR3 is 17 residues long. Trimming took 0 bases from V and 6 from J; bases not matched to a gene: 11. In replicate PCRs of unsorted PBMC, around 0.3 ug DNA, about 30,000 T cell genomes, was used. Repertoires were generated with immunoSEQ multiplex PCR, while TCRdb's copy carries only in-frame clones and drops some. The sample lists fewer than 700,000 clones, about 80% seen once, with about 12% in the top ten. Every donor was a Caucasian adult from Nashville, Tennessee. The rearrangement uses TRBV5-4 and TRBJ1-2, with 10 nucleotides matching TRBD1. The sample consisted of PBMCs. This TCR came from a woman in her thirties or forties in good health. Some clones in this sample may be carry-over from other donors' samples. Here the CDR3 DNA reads TGTGCCAGCAGCTTGGACACCCGGGACAGGGGATGGAATGGCTACACCTTC. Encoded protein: CASSLDTRDRGWNGYTF.